The source of this T cell receptor beta chain is a study of cytomegalovirus exposure and HLA in healthy donors. Study observations and caveats: First-cohort TCR clusters tended to co-occur in the 120 or so validation repertoires, a later analysis found. Most TCR sequences proved rare, with some public TCRs found in many donors. The authors enumerated 150 to 200 TCR beta chains as linked to cytomegalovirus.

On this clone itself: Its antigen is undetermined.

This CDR3 comprises 15 residues. Germline assignment: CDR1 SGHRS and CDR2 YFSETQ. The ends were cut back, 4 bases at V and 1 base at J, with 14 bases in the middle. The method was immunoSEQ multiplex PCR; TCRdb's version includes in-frame clones alone and lacks a portion of them. This sample has over 200,000 clones, with just over 85% found just once. Sequenced sample: PBMCs. This chain links TRBV5-1 with TRBJ2-5, with D perhaps TRBD1 (6 bases). This TCR was recovered from a woman aged 18-35 years in good health and CMV-seronegative. The CDR3 loop reads CASSPYTGSQETQYF. CDR3 bases: TGCGCCAGCAGCCCGTACACAGGGAGCCAAGAGACCCAGTACTTC.